The entry below describes one TCR beta chain. No antigen is known for it. CDR3 length equals 14 residues. The trim removed 11 bases at V and 3 bases at J, leaving 10 bases unmatched. Per germline, CDR1 LNHDA and CDR2 SQIVND (reference sequence). The record originates from a study of T cell repertoires in cytomegalovirus infection. The wider study: Public TCR beta signatures indicated both CMV infection and matching HLA type. Findings of the study overall: HLA-C-restricted CMV clonotypes gave the most frequent clonotype in two of eight donors.

TCRdb reprocessed the reads with MiXCR, giving one entry per CDR3 protein. Among 680,000 or so distinct CDR3 sequences listed, 35% to 40% were seen once. The genes are TRBV19 and TRBJ1-5, with 7 nucleotides matching TRBD1. The sequenced material came from PBMCs. The sequence derives from a human donor in good health (CMV status not recorded). Some clones in this sample may be carry-over from other donors' samples. This CDR3 reads CAPGRRGYNQPQHF. CDR3 nucleotides: TGTGCCCCCGGACGCAGGGGGTACAATCAGCCCCAGCATTTT.